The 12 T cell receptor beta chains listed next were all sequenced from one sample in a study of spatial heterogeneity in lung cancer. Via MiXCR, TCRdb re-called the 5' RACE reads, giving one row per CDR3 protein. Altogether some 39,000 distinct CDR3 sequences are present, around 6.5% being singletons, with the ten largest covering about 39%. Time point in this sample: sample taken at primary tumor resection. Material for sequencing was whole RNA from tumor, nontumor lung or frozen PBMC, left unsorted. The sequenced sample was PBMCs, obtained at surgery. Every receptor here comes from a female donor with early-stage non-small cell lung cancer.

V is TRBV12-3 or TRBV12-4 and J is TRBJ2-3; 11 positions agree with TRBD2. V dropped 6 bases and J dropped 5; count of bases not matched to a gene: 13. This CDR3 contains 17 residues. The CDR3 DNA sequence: TGTGCCAGCAGCGCTCCCTTTAGCGGGGGGGAGGGAGATACGCAGTATTTT. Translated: CASSAPFSGGEGDTQYF.

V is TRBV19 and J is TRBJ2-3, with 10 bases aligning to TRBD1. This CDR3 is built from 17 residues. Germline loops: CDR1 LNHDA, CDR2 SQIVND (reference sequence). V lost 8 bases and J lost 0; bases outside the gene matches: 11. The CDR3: CASRDRGLEHSTDTQYF. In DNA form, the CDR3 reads TGTGCCAGTCGCGACAGGGGGCTAGAGCATAGCACAGATACGCAGTATTTT.

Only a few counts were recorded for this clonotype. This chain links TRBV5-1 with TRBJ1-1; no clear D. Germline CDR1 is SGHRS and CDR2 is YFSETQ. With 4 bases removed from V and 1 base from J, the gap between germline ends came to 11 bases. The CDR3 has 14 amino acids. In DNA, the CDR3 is TGCGCCAGCAGCCTGGCTTCAGGGAACACTGAAGCTTTCTTT. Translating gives CASSLASGNTEAFF.

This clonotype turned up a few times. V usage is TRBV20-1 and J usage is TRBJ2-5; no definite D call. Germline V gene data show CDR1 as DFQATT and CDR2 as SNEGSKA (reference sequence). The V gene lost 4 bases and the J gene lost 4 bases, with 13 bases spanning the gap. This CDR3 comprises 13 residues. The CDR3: CSATDNPGETQYF. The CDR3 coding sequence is TGCAGTGCTACCGACAACCCCGGAGAGACCCAGTACTTC.

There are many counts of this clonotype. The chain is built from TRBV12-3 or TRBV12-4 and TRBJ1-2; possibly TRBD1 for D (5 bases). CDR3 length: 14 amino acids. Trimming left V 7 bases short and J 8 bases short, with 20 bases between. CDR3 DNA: TGTGCCAGCACCTGGGGAGCAGGGCCCGGAGGCTACACCTTC. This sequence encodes CASTWGAGPGGYTF.

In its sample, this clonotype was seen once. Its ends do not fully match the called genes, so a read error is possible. The CDR3 here is CASRSGQRDQSQHF. CDR3 nucleotide sequence: TGTGCCAGCAGGAGTGGTCAACGGGATCAGTCCCAGCATTTT. This chain connects TRBV2 to TRBJ1-5; D not certain. Per the germline V gene, CDR1 is SNHLY and CDR2 is FYNNEI. The CDR3 has 14 residues. Supplemented by reference TRBV2 and TRBJ1-5, the full variable domain reads EPEVTQTPSHQVTQMGQEVILRCVPISNHLYFYWYRQILGQKVEFLVSFYNNEISEKSEIFDDQFSVERPDGSNFTLKIRSTKLEDSAMYFCASRSGQRDQSQHFGDGTRLSIL.

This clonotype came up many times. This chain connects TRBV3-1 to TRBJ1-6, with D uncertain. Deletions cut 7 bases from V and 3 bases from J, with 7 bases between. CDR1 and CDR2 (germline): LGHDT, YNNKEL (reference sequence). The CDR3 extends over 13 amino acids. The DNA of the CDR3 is TGTGCCAGCAAAGGAAACTATAATTCACCCCTCCACTTT. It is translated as CASKGNYNSPLHF.

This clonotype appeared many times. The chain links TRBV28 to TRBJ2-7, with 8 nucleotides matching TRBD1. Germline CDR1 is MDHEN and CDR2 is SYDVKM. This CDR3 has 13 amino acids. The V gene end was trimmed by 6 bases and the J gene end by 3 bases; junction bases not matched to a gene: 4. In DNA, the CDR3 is TGTGCCAGCAGAAACGACAGGGGCTACGAGCAGTACTTC. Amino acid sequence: CASRNDRGYEQYF.

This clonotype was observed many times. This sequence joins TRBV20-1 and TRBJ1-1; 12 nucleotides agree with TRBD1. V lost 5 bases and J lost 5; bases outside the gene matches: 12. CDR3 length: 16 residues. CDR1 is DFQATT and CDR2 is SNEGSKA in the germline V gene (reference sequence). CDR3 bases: TGCAGTGCTCCTGGGACAGGGGGCGCGGTGGGGACTGAAGCTTTCTTT. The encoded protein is CSAPGTGGAVGTEAFF.

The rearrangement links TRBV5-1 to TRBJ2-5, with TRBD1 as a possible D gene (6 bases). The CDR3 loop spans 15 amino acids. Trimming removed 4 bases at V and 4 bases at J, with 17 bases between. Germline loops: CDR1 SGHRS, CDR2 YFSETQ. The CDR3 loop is CASSPSQGGGETQYF. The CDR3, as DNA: TGCGCCAGCAGCCCGTCACAGGGCGGAGGAGAGACCCAGTACTTC.

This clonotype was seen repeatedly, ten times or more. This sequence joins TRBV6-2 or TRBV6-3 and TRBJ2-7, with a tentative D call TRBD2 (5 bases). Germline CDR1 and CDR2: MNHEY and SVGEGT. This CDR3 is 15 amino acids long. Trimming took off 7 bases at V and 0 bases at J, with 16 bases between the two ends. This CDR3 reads CASTSAGGGSYEQYF. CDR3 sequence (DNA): TGTGCCAGCACCTCGGCGGGCGGAGGCTCCTACGAGCAGTACTTC.

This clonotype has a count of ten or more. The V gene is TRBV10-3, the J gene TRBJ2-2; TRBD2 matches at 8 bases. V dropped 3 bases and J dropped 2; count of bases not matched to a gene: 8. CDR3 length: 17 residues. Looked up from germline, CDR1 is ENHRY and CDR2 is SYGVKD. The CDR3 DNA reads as TGTGCCATCAGTGACTCTGTAGCGGGGTTAAACACCGGGGAGCTGTTTTTT. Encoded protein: CAISDSVAGLNTGELFF.